This entry is about one T cell receptor (beta chain). What this receptor recognizes is not known. Base qualities are not recorded, but no much larger clone differs from it by a single base. This sample was included in a study of long-term antiretroviral therapy in people with HIV (dated by TCRdb to the early 2020s). Background on the whole study: Collection of the earliest samples took place about a decade ahead of the 2015 WHO recommendation for immediate ART, at a time when ART was typically delayed until CD4 counts fell. Whether ART initiation and durable HIV suppression were associated with changes in peripheral blood TRB repertoire composition and diversity was tested in a retrospective serial study. A total of roughly 180 cryopreserved PBMC samples were contributed to the cohort by 30 adults with confirmed HIV infection, with samples collected serially over a mean of approximately six years (range 1-12). Eleven of the 30 participants with HIV were female. Test extractions of a monoclonal T-cell line alongside about 30 polyclonal samples showed no cross-contamination during QIAcube processing. The study at large found these results: Inferences about post-ART repertoire changes were limited because no data were available on ART adherence, viral resistance or therapy changes. The repertoire was dominated across all time points by expanded TRB clones identified before ART initiation, although this dominance was seen to fluctuate and to decrease in many PLHIV after ART. The samples span the years 2004 to 2017, and the ART regimens used at that time may not be as effective as current regimens. Because PBMC availability was limited, only the TCR beta chain was sequenced, with no alpha chain pairing. CDR3 length ranges in HIV repertoires were narrower than in controls, and network structure suggested an antigen-experienced repertoire with only a slight naive shift after ART. Starting ART was linked to a significant rise in TRB diversity, yet even after long-term ART the diversity remained significantly lower than in transplant donor controls. Because cell numbers in pre-ART samples were limited, unsorted PBMC were profiled instead of sorted CD4+ and CD8+ T cells.

The immunoSEQ hsTCRB v3.0 assay was used at survey level resolution to sequence the TRB variable region. The targeted TRB sequencing depth was about 35,000-55,000 T-cell genomes per sample. An Illumina MiSeq with a v3 150-cycle kit was used to sequence the pooled TRB libraries. In the paper's pipeline: Analysis of repertoires was carried out in R inside a reproducible Nextflow workflow spanning QC, data transformation and analysis. LymphoSeq2, an R package for exploring AIRR-Seq data, was used to implement the custom analyses. Four samples that yielded fewer than 5000 total TRB sequences were excluded, so that around 190 HIV repertoires were analyzed. Among the roughly 200 retained HIV repertoires, some 60 were collected before ART initiation and around 130 after ART initiation. Repertoires were downsampled to 5000 TRB nucleotide sequences, and summary statistics were averaged over 100 downsampling iterations. Only TRB sequences with CDR3 regions of at least seven amino acids were retained for analysis. Diversity was assessed using a clonality score derived from Shannon entropy and using the Gini coefficient. In repertoire networks, the top 5000 CDR3 amino acid sequences were linked whenever an edit distance of one separated two sequences. For TRB CDR3 amino acid sequences, GLIPH2 was used to predict antigen specificity groups and MHC restriction. CDR3 amino acid sequences were matched against VDJdb and McPAS-TCR to flag known CMV, EBV, HIV or tissue antigen associations. Pre-ART, post-ART and control groups were compared with Wilcoxon signed-rank tests and Holm-Bonferroni correction. TCRdb stores this immuneACCESS table with in-frame sequences only. Part of the clones is absent; in the studies checked, under half of the shortfall reflects unresolved V genes, and no reason is known for the rest. V, J and clone size derive from that table, while D and trimming were established from the DNA sequence. The sample has about 16,000 clones on record, about 71% of them singletons. The ten largest clones capture around 13% of the sample.

From its cysteine to its valine, the CDR3 spans 12 amino acids. Here the CDR3 DNA is all that survives: 36 bases in frame from base 1. CDR1 and CDR2 are read off the germline V gene as SNHLY and FYNNEI. The V end loses 5 bases and the J end loses 3 bases, and a stretch of 8 bases separates them. To be included, a participant needed at least one PBMC sample from before ART initiation plus at least two post-ART samples. Every participant with HIV received treatment in the United States of America. Before DNA extraction, cryopreserved samples of about 0.95-10 million PBMC were thawed and washed. At the time of the earliest PBMC sample, participants with HIV were aged between roughly 20 and 55 years. Each participant contributed PBMC samples from 1-4 timepoints before ART initiation and 2-8 timepoints after ART initiation, with a median of 7 samples. For every participant, serial HIV viral load, CD4+ T-cell count, ART history and demographic data were obtained. Genomic DNA was extracted from unsorted PBMC with a Qiagen kit on a QIAcube, with processing performed in batches of 12 samples.

This specimen was unsorted PBMCs, taken 1.5 years before starting antiretroviral therapy. This TCR was sampled from a woman aged 45-65 years with HIV. Recombination joined TRBV2 with TRBJ2-7, with a tentative D call of TRBD1 or TRBD2, each matching 5 bases. The sequence in DNA is TGTGCCAGCAGTCGGGACGTCTACGAGCAGTACGTC. Its amino acids are CASSRDVYEQYV.